This T cell receptor beta chain is drawn from a study of cytomegalovirus exposure and HLA in healthy donors. The PCR employed 60 Vbeta primers together with 13 Jbeta primers. Using immunoSEQ multiplex PCR, the repertoire was profiled, and TCRdb retains in-frame clones only, with some absent. Of 170,000 or so clones listed, approximately 82% were seen once; the top ten hold under 2.5%. The germline CDR1 and CDR2 sequences are MNHNS and SASEGT. The CDR3 loop spans 14 amino acids. J was trimmed by 4 bases and V by 2 bases; bases with no gene match: 5. Each donor's status was that of a healthy bone marrow donor. Concerning this clone: What it recognizes is unknown.

Whole-study findings and limits: The listing of roughly 160 TCR beta chains classed them as cytomegalovirus-associated. In a later analysis, V- and J-gene trimming of beta chains associated with a DCLRE1C missense variant, replicated independently.

This receptor was identified in a woman between 25 and 40 years old in good health and CMV-seronegative. This rearrangement joins TRBV6-1 to TRBJ2-7, with TRBD1 identical over 7 bases. The specimen was PBMCs. CDR3 sequence reads: CASSEWDSGYEQYF. Written as DNA, the CDR3 is TGTGCCAGCAGTGAATGGGACAGCGGATACGAGCAGTACTTC.